A single sample is the source of the 17 T cell receptor beta chains below, sequenced in a study of T cell repertoires in cytomegalovirus infection. MiXCR, run by TCRdb on the reads, gives a single entry per CDR3 protein. Among 400,000 or so distinct CDR3 sequences listed, 15% to 20% were seen once. The specimen was PBMCs. The receptors come from a human donor in good health (CMV status not recorded). Some clones in this sample may be carry-over from other donors' samples.

This clonotype has ten or more counts. The chain uses TRBV7-2 and TRBJ2-1; 7 nucleotides line up with TRBD1. The V and J ends lost 1 base and 7 bases, in that order; junction bases with no gene match: 7. The CDR3 has 15 amino acids. Germline lookup yields CDR1 SGHTA and CDR2 FQGNSA. The CDR3, as DNA: TGTGCCAGCAGCTTAGGGTCAGGGACAGTGAATGAGCAGTTCTTC. It encodes CASSLGSGTVNEQFF.

In its sample, this clonotype was seen a few times. This chain joins TRBV6-1 and TRBJ2-7; 8 nucleotides match TRBD2. V dropped 4 bases and J dropped 3; count of bases not matched to a gene: 5. The CDR3 extends over 14 amino acids. Germline V gene lookup returns CDR1 MNHNS and CDR2 SASEGT. CDR3 nucleotides: TGTGCCAGCAGTGCCTCTGCGGGGGGCTACGAGCAGTACTTC. Its translation: CASSASAGGYEQYF.

This clonotype showed up just once. One end of the junction does not line up with germline, which may come from a read error. This rearrangement joins TRBV20-1 to TRBJ1-2; no definite D call. Germline CDR1 reads DFQATT; CDR2 reads SNEGSKA (reference sequence). The CDR3 length is 13 residues. In nucleotides, the CDR3 is TGTTCCCCCGCGCGAATTTCCAACTATGGCTACACCTTC. Protein: CSPARISNYGYTF.

The rearrangement links TRBV3-1 to TRBJ1-2, with TRBD1 identical over 7 bases. The CDR3 has 14 amino acids. With 4 bases clipped from V and 8 bases from J, the junction kept 10 bases outside the gene matches. Germline V gene lookup returns CDR1 LGHDT and CDR2 YNNKEL (reference sequence). CDR3 in amino acids: CASSPYNTGEGYTF. The CDR3 DNA is TGTGCCAGCAGCCCCTATAACACAGGGGAAGGCTACACCTTC.

This chain uses TRBV6-2 or TRBV6-3 with TRBJ2-7, with 7 bases that match TRBD2. V was clipped by 5 bases and J by 3 bases; unmatched bases: 7. The germline gives CDR1 MNHEY, CDR2 SVGEGT. The CDR3 runs 14 residues. The CDR3 loop is CASSPWGLNYEQYF. DNA for the CDR3: TGTGCCAGCAGTCCATGGGGACTAAACTACGAGCAGTACTTC.

The chain links TRBV11-2 to TRBJ2-7; 9 bases agree with TRBD2. V dropped 6 bases and J dropped 4; count of bases not matched to a gene: 10. CDR3 size: 15 residues. Germline-derived CDR1 and CDR2 are SGHAT and FQNNGV. The CDR3: CASSSLSGRRYEQYF. CDR3 in DNA: TGTGCCAGCAGTTCCCTAAGCGGGAGGAGATACGAGCAGTACTTC.

This clonotype has at least ten counts. V and J are TRBV28 and TRBJ1-5; no reliable D call. This CDR3 has 16 residues. CDR1 is MDHEN, CDR2 SYDVKM, per germline. The V gene lost 2 bases and the J gene lost 0 bases, with 11 bases spanning the gap. CDR3 nucleotide sequence: TGTGCCAGCAGTTTAATTGACTTATATAGCAATCAGCCCCAGCATTTT. This sequence encodes CASSLIDLYSNQPQHF.

This clonotype was recorded a few times. This chain's CDR3 is CSANRGGYEQYF. The CDR3 DNA reads TGCAGTGCAAACCGGGGGGGCTACGAGCAGTACTTC. The rearrangement links TRBV20-1 to TRBJ2-7; 8 bases align to TRBD2. V lost 6 bases and J lost 3; bases outside the gene matches: 4. This CDR3 spans 12 amino acids. The germline V gene encodes CDR1 DFQATT and CDR2 SNEGSKA (reference sequence).

The chain has TRBV12-3 or TRBV12-4 and TRBJ2-1; 9 bases map to TRBD2. The CDR3 runs 16 residues. Germline trimming cut 4 bases from V and 3 bases from J; bases unmatched to any gene: 7. The CDR3 loop reads CASSSNLAGNYNEQFF. CDR3 nucleotides: TGTGCCAGCAGTTCCAACCTAGCGGGAAACTACAATGAGCAGTTCTTC.

V is TRBV7-2 and J is TRBJ2-1, with D tentatively TRBD1 or TRBD2 (6 bases each). Germline CDR1 and CDR2: SGHTA and FQGNSA. The germline V and J ends were trimmed by 1 base and 13 bases, with 14 bases remaining between them. The CDR3 covers 13 residues. As DNA, the CDR3 is TGTGCCAGCAGCTTAGGAGGGGGGCCCGACCAGTTCTTC. It encodes CASSLGGGPDQFF. The whole variable domain, filled in from reference TRBV7-2 and TRBJ2-1, reads GAGVSQSPSNKVTEKGKDVELRCDPISGHTALYWYRQSLGQGLEFLIYFQGNSAPDKSGLPSDRFSAERTGGSVSTLTIQRTQQEDSAVYLCASSLGGGPDQFFGPGTRLTVL.

This rearrangement joins TRBV5-1 to TRBJ1-6; 8 bases are a match to TRBD1. Germline trimming cut 3 bases from V and 10 bases from J; bases unmatched to any gene: 12. The CDR3 is 16 amino acids. The germline V gene encodes CDR1 SGHRS and CDR2 YFSETQ. In nucleotides, the CDR3 is TGCGCCAGCAGCTCATCGGCTCAGGGGGCTGGGTCACCCCTCCACTTT. This gives the protein CASSSSAQGAGSPLHF.

This clonotype showed up many times. The rearrangement links TRBV7-2 to TRBJ2-7; 8 bases fit TRBD2. The V gene's germline CDR1 is SGHTA and CDR2 FQGNSA. After removal of 8 bases from V and 3 bases from J, the junction contained 12 bases not matched to a gene. The CDR3 loop spans 15 amino acids. The CDR3 DNA sequence: TGTGCCAGCTCTTATACGGCTAGCGGGTTCTACGAGCAGTACTTC. It specifies CASSYTASGFYEQYF.

J is TRBJ2-3 and V is TRBV12-3 or TRBV12-4, with D possibly matching TRBD1 (6 bases). This CDR3 contains 14 residues. Trimming removed 7 bases from V and 2 bases from J, with 13 bases in between. The DNA for the CDR3 is TGTGCCAGCACTCGGGACACTTCCACAGATACGCAGTATTTT. It is translated as CASTRDTSTDTQYF.

A remark on this clonotype: The final CDR3 position lacks the conserved phenylalanine or tryptophan, pointing to a likely read error. This chain uses TRBV7-2 with TRBJ1-6; maybe TRBD1 (5 bases). V was clipped by 1 base and J by 11 bases, with 9 bases between them. Germline V lookup: CDR1 SGHTA, CDR2 FQGNSA. The CDR3 sequence is 13 residues long. CDR3 nucleotide sequence: TGTGCCAGCAGCTTAGGGGTGGACACACCCCTCCACGTT. It encodes CASSLGVDTPLHV.

The gene calls are TRBV3-1 and TRBJ2-1; 10 bases are shared with TRBD2. CDR3 length: 19 residues. CDR1 LGHDT and CDR2 YNNKEL come from the germline V gene (reference sequence). Trimming at V came to 4 bases and at J to 1 base, leaving 13 bases not matched to a gene. The CDR3 DNA follows: TGTGCCAGCAGCCCCCTGGGTGAGCGGGAGGGCCGGTCCTACAATGAGCAGTTCTTC. This encodes CASSPLGEREGRSYNEQFF.

This clonotype has just a few counts. V gene TRBV6-1 combines with J gene TRBJ1-6; D is uncertain. V lost 3 bases and J 7 bases, leaving 1 base between the germline ends. Germline V lookup: CDR1 MNHNS, CDR2 SASEGT. This CDR3 region has 11 residues. CDR3 protein: CASSENSPLHF. CDR3 bases: TGTGCCAGCAGTGAGAATTCACCCCTCCACTTT.

This clonotype has ten or more counts. The rearrangement links TRBV28 to TRBJ1-1, with a tentative D call TRBD1 (5 bases). The CDR3 has 15 amino acids. V was trimmed by 6 bases and J by 7 bases, leaving 21 bases between them. In germline, CDR1 is MDHEN, CDR2 SYDVKM. The CDR3 DNA follows: TGTGCCAGCAGGCCCCCGGGACTCGGACGGGGTGAAGCTTTCTTT. Amino acids: CASRPPGLGRGEAFF.